This T cell receptor (beta chain) was retrieved from a study of cytomegalovirus exposure and HLA in healthy donors. Study-wide results and caveats: Analyzed later, most CMV-associated TCR beta chains appeared HLA-restricted.

A word on this clone: Its cognate antigen is unknown.

Primers for the PCR totalled 60 Vbeta and 13 Jbeta. Libraries were prepared by immunoSEQ multiplex PCR; TCRdb keeps only in-frame clonotypes and omits some of them. The repertoire consists of 150,000 or so clones, with around 74% occurring once and the leading ten covering about 2.8%. From germline, CDR1 is MDHEN and CDR2 SYDVKM. CDR3 length: 14 residues. The junction had 5 bases not matched to a gene; V was cut back by 6 bases and J by 0 bases. Sequenced sample: PBMCs. The gene calls are TRBV28 and TRBJ2-7, with 7 bases identical to TRBD1. The source of this sequence is a man between 18 and 35 years old in good health and CMV-seronegative. CDR3 sequence: CASRPGQSSYEQYV. The CDR3 bases are TGTGCCAGCAGACCGGGACAGAGCTCCTACGAGCAGTACGTC.